The next 2 T cell receptor beta chains were all read from a single sample in a study of blood T cell repertoires in COVID-19. Generated by immunoSEQ multiplex PCR, the TCRdb table keeps only in-frame clones and is missing some. The profile shows over 150,000 clones, 84% of them singletons. The sequenced sample consisted of peripheral blood. These receptor sequences come from a human donor in a cohort sampled during active COVID-19.

V gene TRBV25-1 combines with J gene TRBJ2-1; 8 bases map to TRBD2. Germline assignment: CDR1 MGHDK and CDR2 SYGVNS. The length of the CDR3 is 16 residues. Losses at the gene ends were 5 bases for V and 6 bases for J; bases not matched to a gene: 12. CDR3 DNA sequence: TGTGCCAGCAGTCGCTTAGCGGGGACCCGGAGCAATGAGCAGTTCTTC. Amino acids: CASSRLAGTRSNEQFF. The full variable domain, in which reference TRBV25-1 and TRBJ2-1 provide the parts outside the CDR3, is EADIYQTPRYLVIGTGKKITLECSQTMGHDKMYWYQQDPGMELHLIHYSYGVNSTEKGDLSSESTVSRIRTEHFPLTLESARPSHTSQYLCASSRLAGTRSNEQFFGPGTRLTVL.

The rearrangement links TRBV15 to TRBJ2-4; 7 bases line up with TRBD2. The V gene's germline CDR1 is LNHNV and CDR2 YYDKDF (reference sequence). V lost 5 bases, J lost 2 bases, and 3 bases stayed unmatched. The CDR3 has 14 amino acids. The CDR3 loop is CATSGGGSKNIQYF. DNA for the CDR3: TGTGCCACCAGCGGGGGGGGGTCCAAAAACATTCAGTACTTC.